The subject of this entry is one T cell receptor beta chain. What it recognizes is unknown. The authors ran a second PCR of about 7 to 11 cycles using a sample-barcoded 5' primer and a J-beta primer mix. Carrying 12 random nucleotides, a template-switch adaptor labeled each individual cDNA molecule. TCRdb called the 5' RACE reads again in MiXCR, with one record for every CDR3 protein. The sample has approximately 800,000 distinct CDR3 sequences; roughly 64% are singletons. Trimming cost V 4 bases and J 3 bases; bases outside gene matches: 14. Germline V gene sequence: CDR1 SEHNR, CDR2 FQNEAQ (reference sequence). The length of the CDR3 is 19 residues. The data were taken from a study of blood T cells in healthy people across ages. Turning to the study itself: Template switching picked up about one barcoded beta molecule for each two T cells.

Notes on the study in general: A conclusive naive versus antigen-experienced comparison was prevented by the unsorted PBMCs. TCR beta diversity, measured per million T cells, fell in a roughly linear way with age.

Sequencing used blood. The gene calls are TRBV7-9 and TRBJ2-3; 12 bases align to TRBD2. This clonotype was sampled from a man between 25 and 39 years old in good health. The CDR3 nucleotides read TGTGCCAGCAGCTCCACCCGACTAGCGGGAGAGAGTAAGACAGATACGCAGTATTTT. This gives the protein CASSSTRLAGESKTDTQYF.